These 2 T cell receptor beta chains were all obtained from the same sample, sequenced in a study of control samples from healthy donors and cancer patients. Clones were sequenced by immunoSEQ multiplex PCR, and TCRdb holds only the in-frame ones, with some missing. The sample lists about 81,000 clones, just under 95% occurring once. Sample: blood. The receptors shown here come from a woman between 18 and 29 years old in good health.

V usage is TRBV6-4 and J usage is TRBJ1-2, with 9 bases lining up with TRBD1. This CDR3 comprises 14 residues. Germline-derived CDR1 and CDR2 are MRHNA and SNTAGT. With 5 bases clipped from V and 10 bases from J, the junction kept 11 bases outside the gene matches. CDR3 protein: CASSTSQGALVYTF. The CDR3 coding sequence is TGTGCCAGCAGTACCTCACAGGGGGCATTGGTCTACACCTTC.

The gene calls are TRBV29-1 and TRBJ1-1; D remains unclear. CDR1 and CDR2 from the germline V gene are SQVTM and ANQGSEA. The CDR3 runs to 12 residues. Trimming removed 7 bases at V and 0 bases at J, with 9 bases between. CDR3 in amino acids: CSGQVMNTEAFF. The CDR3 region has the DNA TGCAGCGGCCAGGTAATGAACACTGAAGCTTTCTTT.